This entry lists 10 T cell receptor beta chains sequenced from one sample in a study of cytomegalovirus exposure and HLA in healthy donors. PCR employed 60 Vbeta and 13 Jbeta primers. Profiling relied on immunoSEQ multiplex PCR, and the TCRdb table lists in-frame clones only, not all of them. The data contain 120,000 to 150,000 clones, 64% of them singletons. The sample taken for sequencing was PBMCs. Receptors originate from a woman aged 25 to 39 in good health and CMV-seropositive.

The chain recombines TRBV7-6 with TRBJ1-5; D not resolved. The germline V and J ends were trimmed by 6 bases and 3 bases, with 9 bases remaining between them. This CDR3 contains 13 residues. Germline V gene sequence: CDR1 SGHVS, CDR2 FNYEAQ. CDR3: CASRAGSNQPQHF. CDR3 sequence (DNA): TGTGCCAGCAGGGCCGGGTCCAATCAGCCCCAGCATTTT.

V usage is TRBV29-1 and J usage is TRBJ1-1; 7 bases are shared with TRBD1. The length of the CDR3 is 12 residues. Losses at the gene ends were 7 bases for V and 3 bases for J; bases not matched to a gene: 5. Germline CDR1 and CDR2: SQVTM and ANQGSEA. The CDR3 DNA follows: TGCAGCGGAGGACAGGTGGACACTGAAGCTTTCTTT. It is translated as CSGGQVDTEAFF.

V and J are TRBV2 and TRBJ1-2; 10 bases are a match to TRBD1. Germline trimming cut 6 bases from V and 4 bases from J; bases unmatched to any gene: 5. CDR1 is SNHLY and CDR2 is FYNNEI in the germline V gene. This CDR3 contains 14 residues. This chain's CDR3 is CASSETGGGYGYTF. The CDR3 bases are TGTGCCAGCAGCGAGACAGGGGGCGGCTATGGCTACACCTTC.

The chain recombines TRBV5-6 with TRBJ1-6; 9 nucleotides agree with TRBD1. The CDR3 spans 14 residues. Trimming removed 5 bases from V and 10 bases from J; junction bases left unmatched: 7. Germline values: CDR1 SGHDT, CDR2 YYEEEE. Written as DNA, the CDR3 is TGTGCCAGCAGTTCCGGGACAGGGCACTCACCCCTCCACTTT. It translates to CASSSGTGHSPLHF.

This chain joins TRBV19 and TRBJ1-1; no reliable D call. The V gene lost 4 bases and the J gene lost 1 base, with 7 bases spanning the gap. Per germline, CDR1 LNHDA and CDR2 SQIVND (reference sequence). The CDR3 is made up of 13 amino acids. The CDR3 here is CASSRSGNTEAFF. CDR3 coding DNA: TGTGCCAGTAGTAGGTCAGGGAACACTGAAGCTTTCTTT.

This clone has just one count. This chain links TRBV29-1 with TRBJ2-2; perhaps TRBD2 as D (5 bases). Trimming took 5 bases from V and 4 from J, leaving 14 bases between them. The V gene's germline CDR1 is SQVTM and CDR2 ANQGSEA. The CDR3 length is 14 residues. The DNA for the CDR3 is TGCAGCGTTATCCGGGGAAGTGTCACCGGGGAGCTGTTTTTT. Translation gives CSVIRGSVTGELFF.

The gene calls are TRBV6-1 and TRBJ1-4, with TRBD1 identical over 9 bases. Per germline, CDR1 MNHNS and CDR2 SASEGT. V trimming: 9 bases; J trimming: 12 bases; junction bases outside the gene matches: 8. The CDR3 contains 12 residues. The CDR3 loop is CASRVNRGQLFF. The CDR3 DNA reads TGTGCCAGTCGAGTAAACAGGGGGCAACTGTTTTTT.

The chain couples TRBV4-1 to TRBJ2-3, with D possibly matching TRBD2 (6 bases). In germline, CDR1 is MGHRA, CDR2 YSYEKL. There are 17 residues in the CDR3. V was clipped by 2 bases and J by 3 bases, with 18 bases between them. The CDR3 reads CASSQTEGLGRTDTQYF. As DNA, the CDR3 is TGCGCCAGCAGCCAAACGGAGGGGTTGGGGCGGACAGATACGCAGTATTTT.

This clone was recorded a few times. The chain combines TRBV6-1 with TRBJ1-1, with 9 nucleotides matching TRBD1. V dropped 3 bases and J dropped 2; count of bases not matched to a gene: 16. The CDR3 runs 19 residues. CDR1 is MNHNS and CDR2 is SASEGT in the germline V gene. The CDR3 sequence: CASSDRETGTGIGNTEAFF. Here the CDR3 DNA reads TGTGCCAGCAGTGACCGTGAAACCGGGACAGGGATAGGAAACACTGAAGCTTTCTTT.

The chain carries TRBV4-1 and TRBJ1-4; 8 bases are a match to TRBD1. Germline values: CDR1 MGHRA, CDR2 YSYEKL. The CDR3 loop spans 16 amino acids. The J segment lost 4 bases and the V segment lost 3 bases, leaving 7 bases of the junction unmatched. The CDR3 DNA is TGCGCCAGCAGCCATACGGCAGGGGGCCGTAATGAAAAACTGTTTTTT. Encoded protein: CASSHTAGGRNEKLFF.